This T cell receptor (beta chain) was found in a study of molecular identifiers for immune sequencing clone quantification. Libraries used roughly 18,000 to 1,100,000 sorted naive CD8 T cells and 10%, 30% or 50% RNA input. Naive CD8 T cells, phenotype CD8+CD4-CCR7+CD45RA+, were sorted. Preparation of the bulk TCR libraries relied on previously described methods and listed TCR primers. TCRdb re-called the PCR reads with MiXCR, one entry per CDR3 protein. The top ten hold less than 5% of the sample, which has 53,000 or so distinct CDR3 sequences, approximately 34% seen once. The CDR3 length is 15 residues. In germline, CDR1 is KGHSH, CDR2 LQKENI. V was clipped by 6 bases and J by 1 base; unmatched bases: 4.

This receptor was identified in a human donor in good health. Some libraries in this study had Jurkat cell RNA spiked in. The chain combines TRBV18 with TRBJ2-1, with 9 positions matching TRBD1. The sample taken for sequencing was naive CD8+ T cells from blood, with Jurkat cell RNA spiked in. Subset defined: FACS-sorted CD8+CD4-CCR7+CD45RA+ naive T cells. The CDR3 is CASSPGTGSYNEQFF. The CDR3 DNA sequence: TGTGCCAGCTCCCCGGGGACAGGGTCCTACAATGAGCAGTTCTTC. Full variable domain (outside the CDR3, taken from reference TRBV18 and TRBJ2-1): NAGVMQNPRHLVRRRGQEARLRCSPMKGHSHVYWYRQLPEEGLKFMVYLQKENIIDESGMPKERFSAEFPKEGPSILRIQQVVRGDSAAYFCASSPGTGSYNEQFFGPGTRLTVL.